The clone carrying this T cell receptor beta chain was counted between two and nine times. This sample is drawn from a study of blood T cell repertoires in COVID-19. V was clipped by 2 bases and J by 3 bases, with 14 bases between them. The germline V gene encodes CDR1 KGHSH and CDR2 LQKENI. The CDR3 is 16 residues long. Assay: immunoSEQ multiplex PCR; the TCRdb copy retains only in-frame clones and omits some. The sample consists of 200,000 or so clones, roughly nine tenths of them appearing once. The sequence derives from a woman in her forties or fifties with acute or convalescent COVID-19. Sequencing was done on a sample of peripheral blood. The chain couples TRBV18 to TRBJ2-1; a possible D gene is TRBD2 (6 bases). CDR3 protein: CASSPRDYSGYNEQFF. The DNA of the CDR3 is TGTGCCAGCTCACCAAGGGATTATAGCGGCTACAATGAGCAGTTCTTC.